This is a list of T cell receptor beta chains from one sample in a study of blood T cell repertoires in COVID-19. The assay was immunoSEQ multiplex PCR, and TCRdb's table has in-frame clones only and misses some. Among some 220,000 clones listed, roughly 75% were seen once. Sample: peripheral blood. These receptors were taken from a woman in her 70s with acute or convalescent COVID-19. CDR3s include the opening cysteine and the closing phenylalanine or tryptophan. A D gene is named only where the DNA matches it firmly. Rows give clone size only sometimes, using once, few, many, or a class for an expanded clone.

clone_size: .; cdr3_length: 14; v_call: TRBV24-1; d_call: TRBD1; j_call: TRBJ1-2; cdr3_nt: TGTGCCACCAGTGAATCCGGGACAGCCTATGGCTACACCTTC; cdr3_aa: CATSESGTAYGYTF
clone_size: .; cdr3_length: 15; v_call: TRBV6-5; d_call: TRBD1; j_call: TRBJ1-2; cdr3_nt: TGTGCCAGCAGTTTGTTTACAGGGGCTAACTATGGCTACACCTTC; cdr3_aa: CASSLFTGANYGYTF
clone_size: .; cdr3_length: 15; v_call: TRBV10-3; d_call: TRBD1; j_call: TRBJ1-3; cdr3_nt: TGTGCCATCAGTGAGGCGGACAGGGCTGGAAACACCATATATTTT; cdr3_aa: CAISEADRAGNTIYF
clone_size: .; cdr3_length: 16; v_call: TRBV7-9; d_call: TRBD2; j_call: TRBJ2-1; cdr3_nt: TGTGCCAGCAGCTTAGGGGTAAGCGGGGGGGCCCGAGAGCAGTTCTTC; cdr3_aa: CASSLGVSGGAREQFF
clone_size: .; cdr3_length: 14; v_call: TRBV18; d_call: .; j_call: TRBJ2-7; cdr3_nt: TGTGCCAGCTCACCAGGAGCGGGTACCTACGAGCAGTACTTC; cdr3_aa: CASSPGAGTYEQYF
clone_size: once; cdr3_length: 12; v_call: TRBV7-3; d_call: .; j_call: TRBJ2-2; cdr3_nt: TGTGCCAGCAGCCGCACTGGTGTGGAGCTGTTTTTT; cdr3_aa: CASSRTGVELFF
clone_size: .; cdr3_length: 13; v_call: TRBV18; d_call: .; j_call: TRBJ1-2; cdr3_nt: TGTGCCAGCTCACCTGGACAATACTATGGCTACACCTTC; cdr3_aa: CASSPGQYYGYTF
clone_size: .; cdr3_length: 15; v_call: TRBV5-1; d_call: TRBD2; j_call: TRBJ2-7; cdr3_nt: TGCGCCAGCAGCTTAGGGAGCGGGGGGGCCGGCGAGCAGTACTTC; cdr3_aa: CASSLGSGGAGEQYF
clone_size: once; cdr3_length: 15; v_call: TRBV30; d_call: .; j_call: TRBJ2-6; cdr3_nt: TGTGCCTGGAGTGTAGGGGGTTCTGGGGCCAACGTCCTGACTTTC; cdr3_aa: CAWSVGGSGANVLTF
clone_size: .; cdr3_length: 15; v_call: TRBV9; d_call: .; j_call: TRBJ2-5; cdr3_nt: TGTGCCAGCAGCGTAGGGGGCCTGTACGGGGAGACCCAGTACTTC; cdr3_aa: CASSVGGLYGETQYF
clone_size: .; cdr3_length: 12; v_call: TRBV7-2; d_call: .; j_call: TRBJ2-5; cdr3_nt: TGTGCCAGCAGCTTAGACCGGGGTACCCAGTACTTC; cdr3_aa: CASSLDRGTQYF
clone_size: .; cdr3_length: 14; v_call: TRBV7-9; d_call: .; j_call: TRBJ2-2; cdr3_nt: TGTGCCAGCAGCTTAGCCCCAGGGGCCGGGGAGCTGTTTTTT; cdr3_aa: CASSLAPGAGELFF
clone_size: .; cdr3_length: 16; v_call: TRBV7-2; d_call: TRBD1; j_call: TRBJ2-7; cdr3_nt: TGTGCCAGCAGCCAAGAGGGGTTGGGACAGTCCTACGAGCAGTACTTC; cdr3_aa: CASSQEGLGQSYEQYF
clone_size: .; cdr3_length: 15; v_call: TRBV27; d_call: .; j_call: TRBJ2-1; cdr3_nt: TGTGCCAGCAGTTTAGGGGGGGCCCCCTACAATGAGCAGTTCTTC; cdr3_aa: CASSLGGAPYNEQFF
clone_size: .; cdr3_length: 14; v_call: TRBV3-1/TRBV3-2; d_call: .; j_call: TRBJ1-1; cdr3_nt: TGTGCCAGCAGCCAACCGACAGAGAACACTGAAGCTTTCTTT; cdr3_aa: CASSQPTENTEAFF
clone_size: .; cdr3_length: 15; v_call: TRBV11-2; d_call: .; j_call: TRBJ2-2; cdr3_nt: TGTGCCAGCAGCATCAGGGATGCGAACACCGGGGAGCTGTTTTTT; cdr3_aa: CASSIRDANTGELFF
clone_size: .; cdr3_length: 20; v_call: TRBV13; d_call: TRBD2; j_call: TRBJ2-1; cdr3_nt: TGTGCCAGCAGCTTAGGCCCACTAGCGGGGGGGCGGAACGCCTACAATGAGCAGTTCTTC; cdr3_aa: CASSLGPLAGGRNAYNEQFF
clone_size: .; cdr3_length: 14; v_call: TRBV3-1/TRBV3-2; d_call: TRBD1; j_call: TRBJ1-1; cdr3_nt: TGTGCCAGCAGCCAAGTGGGACAGGACACTGAAGCTTTCTTT; cdr3_aa: CASSQVGQDTEAFF
clone_size: .; cdr3_length: 15; v_call: TRBV14; d_call: .; j_call: TRBJ1-1; cdr3_nt: TGTGCCAGCAGCCAAGACCAGCTCGGAGGGACTGAAGCTTTCTTT; cdr3_aa: CASSQDQLGGTEAFF
clone_size: once; cdr3_length: 11; v_call: TRBV5-1; d_call: .; j_call: TRBJ1-4; cdr3_nt: TGCGCCAGCCGGGGTAGTGAAAAACTGTTTTTT; cdr3_aa: CASRGSEKLFF